The T cell receptor (beta chain) described here comes from a study of shared clonotypes between healthy human individuals. Study-wide points: Only blood was sampled, and tissue TCR repertoires likely differ from blood ones.

On this clone itself: The antigen is undetermined.

CDR1 and CDR2 from the germline V gene are SGHRS and YFSETQ. This CDR3 region has 20 residues. With V trimmed by 4 bases and J by 5 bases, 18 bases remained unmatched. Execution of the assay was at deep level. Each cell subset's genomic DNA was divided evenly among several immunoSEQ plates. Clones were sequenced by immunoSEQ multiplex PCR, and TCRdb holds only the in-frame ones, with some missing. The table records about 2.4 million clones, roughly 92% of them present only once. Healthy HIV-negative adults with no recent acute infections or vaccinations were recruited as donors. This sequence originates from a man in his late teens or twenties in good health. The chain links TRBV5-1 to TRBJ2-3; the match to TRBD2 covers 14 bases. Material for sequencing was naive CD4+ T cells sorted from blood. The subset here: CD45RA+ positively selected. The CDR3 bases are TGCGCCAGCAGCGCTCAACGACTAGCGGGAGGGCTCATTTTGGGAGATACGCAGTATTTT. It encodes CASSAQRLAGGLILGDTQYF.